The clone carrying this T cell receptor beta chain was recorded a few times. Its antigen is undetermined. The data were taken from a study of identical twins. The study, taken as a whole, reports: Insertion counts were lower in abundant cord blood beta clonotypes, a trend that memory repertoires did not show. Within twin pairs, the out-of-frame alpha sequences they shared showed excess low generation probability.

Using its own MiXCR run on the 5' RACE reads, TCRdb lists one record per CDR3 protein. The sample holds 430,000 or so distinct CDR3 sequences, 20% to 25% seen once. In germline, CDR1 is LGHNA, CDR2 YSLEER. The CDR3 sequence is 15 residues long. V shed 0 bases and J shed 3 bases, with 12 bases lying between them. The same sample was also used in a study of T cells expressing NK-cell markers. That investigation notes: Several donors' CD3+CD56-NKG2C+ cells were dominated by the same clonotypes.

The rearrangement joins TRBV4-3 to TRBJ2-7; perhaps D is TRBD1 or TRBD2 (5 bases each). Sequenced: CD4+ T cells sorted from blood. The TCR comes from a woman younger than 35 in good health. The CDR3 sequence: CASSQEGLAFYEQYF. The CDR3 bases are TGCGCCAGCAGCCAAGAGGGGCTAGCTTTCTACGAGCAGTACTTC.